This TCR beta chain is drawn from a study of control samples from healthy donors and cancer patients. CDR3 size: 14 residues. The V gene's germline CDR1 is SGDLS and CDR2 YYNGEE. V trimming: 2 bases; J trimming: 3 bases; junction bases outside the gene matches: 3. The protocol was immunoSEQ multiplex PCR, while the TCRdb copy is restricted to in-frame clones and leaves out a portion. The table records 110,000 to 150,000 clones, roughly 94% of them present only once. The TCR sequence derives from a man in his 60s with colorectal cancer. The sample consisted of PBMCs. The chain uses TRBV9 and TRBJ2-7, with 9 bases that match TRBD2. The CDR3 bases are TGTGCCAGCAGCGTGGGACTAGCCCTCTACGAGCAGTACTTC. Translating it yields CASSVGLALYEQYF.